This section outlines one T cell receptor beta chain sequence together with its context. Its antigen remains unknown. This specimen belongs to a study of T cell responses to AZD1222 COVID-19 vaccine. The study's findings and limits: With dominance at 160-218 and 743-854, vaccine-associated CD4 TCRs spanned spike.

Repertoires were generated with immunoSEQ multiplex PCR, while TCRdb's copy carries only in-frame clones and drops some. The table shows roughly 100,000 clones, with approximately 93% occurring only once. The germline V gene encodes CDR1 LGHNT and CDR2 FRNRAP. There are 12 residues in the CDR3. Trimming cost V 2 bases and J 1 base, with 2 bases left between them. V and J are TRBV12-5 and TRBJ2-5; D ambiguous. The starting material was peripheral blood, obtained on day 0 of AZD1222 vaccination. The sequence was obtained from an adult in good health. The CDR3 DNA sequence: TGTGCTAGTGGTTTGTCCCAAGAGACCCAGTACTTC. Residues: CASGLSQETQYF.